Listed below are T cell receptor beta chains from one sample, sequenced in a study of cytomegalovirus exposure and HLA in healthy donors. Only in-frame clones appear in the TCRdb table, and some are missing; sequencing was by immunoSEQ multiplex PCR. Here the sample spans approximately 150,000 clones, roughly 84% being singletons. Material: PBMCs. All receptors derive from a man between 25 and 39 years old in good health and CMV-seropositive. Both conserved end residues are trimmed from each CDR3. D genes are given only for firm matches. Size tells how often a clone was seen (once, few, many) or the class of an expanded clone, and some rows leave it out.

few	TRBV5-6	TRBJ2-2	TRBD1	ASSTDRGYTGELF
once	TRBV4-2	TRBJ2-3	.	ASSQDRTDTQY
.	TRBV7-2	TRBJ2-7	TRBD2	ASSFYRLAGPLTYEQY
few	TRBV7-2	TRBJ1-5	.	ASSSQVSNQPQH
.	TRBV11-2	TRBJ2-1	.	ASSPTGYNEQF
.	TRBV19	TRBJ1-1	.	ASSTNKQGSRGAF
.	TRBV6-1	TRBJ2-7	.	ASNNKRFPYEQY
.	TRBV15	TRBJ2-3	.	ATSRQRRGSLTDTQY
.	TRBV4-3	TRBJ1-1	TRBD1	ASSQERDSNEAF
few	TRBV12-5	TRBJ1-1	.	ASGLVIRGGTEAF
few	TRBV6-6	TRBJ2-1	TRBD2	ASRDLGSGSYNEQF